This TCR beta chain was recorded in a study of blood T cell repertoires in COVID-19. Study-wide context: Material from acute and convalescent COVID-19 was sourced from the United States, Italy and Spain. From T cells, B-cell-depleted T cells, or PBMCs came the material, which was cDNA or gDNA.

As originally analysed: Nucleated cell number was recorded as an estimate derived from reference gene primer amplification. Here immunoSEQ multiplex PCR was the method, and the copy in TCRdb shows in-frame clones only, minus some. That table supplies the V and J calls and clone size; D and trimming were determined from the DNA. Of around 190,000 clones listed, roughly 80% were seen once; the top ten hold around 8%. The CDR3 spans 14 residues. Germline V CDR1 and CDR2: SNHLY, FYNNEI. The V and J ends lost 3 bases and 4 bases respectively, with 10 bases between them. It was during active infection that Seattle patients were enrolled and then longitudinally followed.

The rearrangement links TRBV2 to TRBJ2-1; D perhaps matches TRBD1 (6 bases). The material sequenced was peripheral blood. The origin of this receptor is a woman aged 60-70 years with COVID-19, enrolled during active disease. CDR3 sequence (DNA): TGTGCCAGCAGTGATGTAGGACAGTACAATGAGCAGTTCTTC. Amino acid sequence: CASSDVGQYNEQFF. Complete variable domain (other parts from reference TRBV2 and TRBJ2-1): EPEVTQTPSHQVTQMGQEVILRCVPISNHLYFYWYRQILGQKVEFLVSFYNNEISEKSEIFDDQFSVERPDGSNFTLKIRSTKLEDSAMYFCASSDVGQYNEQFFGPGTRLTVL.